This T cell receptor (beta chain) was identified during a study of PD-1 blockade in classical Hodgkin lymphoma. The germline gives CDR1 GTSNPN, CDR2 SVGIG (reference sequence). Trimming took 0 bases from V and 7 from J, leaving 9 bases between them. This CDR3 comprises 12 residues. Described time point: cycle 4 day 1 (C4D1), after 5 to 7 weeks of nivolumab. With no exception, relapse followed autologous stem cell transplantation in all patients, and brentuximab vedotin exposure varied. Regarding this clone: Its antigen is not known.

Study results and limitations: Diversity in CD4+ TCRs, unlike that measured in CD8+ TCRs, had risen significantly by C4D1.

Sequenced by immunoSEQ multiplex PCR; TCRdb stores in-frame clones only, minus some. This table holds tens of thousands of clones, less than 75% found once. This TCR came from a human donor with classical Hodgkin lymphoma. This chain uses TRBV30 with TRBJ1-1; D is unresolved. Sequenced material: peripheral blood mononuclear cells (PBMCs), taken before the fourth cycle of nivolumab. The chain's CDR3 is CAWSVSKIEAFF. In nucleotides, the CDR3 is TGTGCCTGGAGTGTGAGTAAGATTGAAGCTTTCTTT.